A selection of T cell receptor beta chains follows, all from one sample in a study of T cell responses to AZD1222 COVID-19 vaccine. Some clones are missing from TCRdb's copy, which holds only in-frame ones; the method was immunoSEQ multiplex PCR. Of more than 150,000 clones listed, roughly 94% were seen once; the top ten hold roughly 1.5%. Sequences were derived from peripheral blood, sampled 28 days after the second AZD1222 dose. The receptors shown here come from an adult who received the AZD1222 COVID-19 vaccine. The CDR3 runs from the conserved cysteine through the conserved F or W.

>TRBJ2-3|TRBV7-9
CASSSRTSGASTDTQYF
>TRBJ1-1|TRBV11-2
CASSPRLTGELEAFF
>TRBJ1-5|TRBV27
CASSLSAPWGADQPQHF
>TRBJ2-1|TRBV19
CASSIDGDRWINEQFF
>TRBJ1-1|TRBV14
CASSQEIFPGGTEAFF
>TRBJ1-5|TRBV6-4
CASRAQQGLNQPQHF
>TRBJ2-2|TRBV7-6
CASSLGAGAGELFF
>TRBJ2-4|TRBV15
CATSRDWSSRYF
>TRBJ1-3|TRBV30
CAWSRGAGNTIYF
>TRBJ1-3|TRBV5-1
CASSLATGNSGNTIYF
>TRBJ1-1|TRBV28
CVTNDGLNTEAFF
>TRBJ2-1|TRBV5-1
CASSLVGSGSVRNEQFF
>TRBJ2-7|TRBV10-2
CASRAGQGPYEQYF
>TRBJ2-7|TRBV7-6
CASSLGPLTQDGHEQYF
>TRBJ1-2|TRBV19
CASSGQALNYGYTF
>TRBJ1-4|TRBV6-5
CASSPTLNEKLFF
>TRBJ2-1|TRBV10-3
CAISDLAYNEQFF
>TRBJ2-1|TRBV27
CASSLVGEQFF
>TRBJ1-2|TRBV18
CASSPNRRTGDPYGYTF
>TRBJ1-2|TRBV19
CASSRDNSYGYTF
>TRBJ2-7|TRBV12-5
CASGTGLDEQYF
>TRBJ1-6|TRBV18
CASSRDRESSPLHF
>TRBJ1-1|TRBV11-3
CASSRDRGRGTEAFF
>TRBJ2-1|TRBV3-1/TRBV3-2
CASSQDLAGEGQFF
>TRBJ2-7|TRBV11-2
CASSLRQGGVYEQYF
>TRBJ2-1|TRBV5-1
CASSLTVMPGGSEQFF
>TRBJ2-1|TRBV12-3/TRBV12-4
CASSLGLAASQFF
>TRBJ2-3|TRBV11-3
CASSARQGAGGTDTQYF
>TRBJ2-6|TRBV19
CASSISSGANVLTF
>TRBJ1-4|TRBV11-3
CASSEGANEKLFF
>TRBJ2-1|TRBV5-4
CASSLGSGGGGEQFF
>TRBJ2-7|TRBV19
CASSIAGGETYEQYF
>TRBJ2-3|TRBV6-2/TRBV6-3
CASSYQALTTDTQYF
>TRBJ1-5|TRBV4-2
CASSEQIYSNQPQHF
>TRBJ2-7|TRBV18
CASSPSQDLSSYEQYF
>TRBJ2-1|TRBV5-4
CASSRGTSGYNEQFF